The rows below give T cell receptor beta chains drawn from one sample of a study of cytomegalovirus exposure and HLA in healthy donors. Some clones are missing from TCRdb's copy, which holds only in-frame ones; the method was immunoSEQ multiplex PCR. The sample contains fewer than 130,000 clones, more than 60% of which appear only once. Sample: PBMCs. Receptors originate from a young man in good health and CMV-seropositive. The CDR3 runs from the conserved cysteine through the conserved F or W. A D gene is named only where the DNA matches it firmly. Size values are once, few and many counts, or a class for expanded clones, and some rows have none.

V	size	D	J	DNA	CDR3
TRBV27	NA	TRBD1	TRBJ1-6	TGTGCCAGCAGTCCCAAGACAGGGCAGAGTTCACCCCTCCACTTT	CASSPKTGQSSPLHF
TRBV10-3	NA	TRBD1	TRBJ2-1	TGTGCCATCAGTGGGGGACAGGGTGGCTCCTACAATGAGCAGTTCTTC	CAISGGQGGSYNEQFF
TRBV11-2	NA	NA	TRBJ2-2	TGTGCCAGCAGCGTCCCGGGTCTTCACACCGGGGAGCTGTTTTTT	CASSVPGLHTGELFF
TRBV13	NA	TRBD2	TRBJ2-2	TGTGCCAGCAGCTTTACCGGACTAGGTTGGAGCGGGGAGCTGTTTTTT	CASSFTGLGWSGELFF
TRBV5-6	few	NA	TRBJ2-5	TGTGCCAGCAGCTTGAGGTCAGCGGAGACCCAGTACTTC	CASSLRSAETQYF
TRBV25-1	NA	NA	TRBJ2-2	TGTGCCAGCAGTGAACGCACAGGGATCACCGGGGAGCTGTTTTTT	CASSERTGITGELFF
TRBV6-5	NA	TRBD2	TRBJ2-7	TGTGCCAGCAGGCAGCGGGGGGGTTTTTACGAGCAGTACTTC	CASRQRGGFYEQYF
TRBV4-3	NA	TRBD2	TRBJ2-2	TGCGCCAGCAGCCAAGAAGTAGCGGGGCGAGATAACACCGGGGAGCTGTTTTTT	CASSQEVAGRDNTGELFF
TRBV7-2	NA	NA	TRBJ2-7	TGTGCCAGCAGCTTAGCGCGGCCAGGGCGCCCCTACGAGCAGTACTTC	CASSLARPGRPYEQYF
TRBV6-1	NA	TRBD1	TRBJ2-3	TGTGCCACCAGAGACAGGGGGCGAACGGATACGCAGTATTTT	CATRDRGRTDTQYF
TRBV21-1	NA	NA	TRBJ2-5	TGTGCCAGCAGCAGAACAGCAGGGGTAGAGACCCAGTACTTC	CASSRTAGVETQYF
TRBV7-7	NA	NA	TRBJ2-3	TGTGCCAGCAGCCGTCTTTTCCCAGATACGCAGTATTTT	CASSRLFPDTQYF
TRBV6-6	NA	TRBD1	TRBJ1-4	TGTGCCAGTAACCGACAGGGGGAAAATGAAAAACTGTTTTTT	CASNRQGENEKLFF
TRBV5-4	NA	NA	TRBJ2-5	TGTGCCAGCAGCTTGGACGGACTAGCAGGGGGGGTCCAGTACTTC	CASSLDGLAGGVQYF
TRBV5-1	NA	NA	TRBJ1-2	TGCGCCAGCAGCTTGTCTCCACAGGACTATGGCTACACCTTC	CASSLSPQDYGYTF
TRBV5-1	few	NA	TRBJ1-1	TGCGCCAGCAGCGAGGCGACGAACACTGAAGCTTTCTTT	CASSEATNTEAFF
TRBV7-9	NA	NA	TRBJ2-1	TGTGCCAGCAGGGGAGGTGGGAGCTCCTACAATGAGCAGTTCTTC	CASRGGGSSYNEQFF
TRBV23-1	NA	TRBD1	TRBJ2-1	TGCGCCAGCAGTCACCCCGGGACAGGACCCCCCAATGAGCAGTTCTTC	CASSHPGTGPPNEQFF
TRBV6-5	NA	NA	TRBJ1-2	TGTGCCAGCAGGCAGGGGAATTACGGCTACACCTTC	CASRQGNYGYTF
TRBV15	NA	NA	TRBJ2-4	TGTGCCACCAGCAGAGATCTTTTGAGAATTCAGTACTTC	CATSRDLLRIQYF
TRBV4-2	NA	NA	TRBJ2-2	TGTGCCAGCAGCCTGTTACTAGCCACCGGGGAGCTGTTTTTT	CASSLLLATGELFF
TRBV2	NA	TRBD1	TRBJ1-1	TGTGCCAGCAGGGACCATCAAGGGACAGGCAGAACTGAAGCTTTCTTT	CASRDHQGTGRTEAFF
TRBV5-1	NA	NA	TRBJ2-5	TGCGCCAGCAGCGCTACCGGGACTGAAGAGACCCAGTACTTC	CASSATGTEETQYF
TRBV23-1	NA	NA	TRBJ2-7	TGCGCCAGCAGTCACAGGGTCTCATACGAGCAGTACTTC	CASSHRVSYEQYF
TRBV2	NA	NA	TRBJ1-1	TGTGCCAGCAGTGAAGAGTGGAGGACAGTTACCTTGAACACTGAAGCTTTCTTT	CASSEEWRTVTLNTEAFF
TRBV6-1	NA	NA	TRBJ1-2	TGTGCCAGCAGCGTGGGCGACAGCTACTATGGCTACACCTTC	CASSVGDSYYGYTF
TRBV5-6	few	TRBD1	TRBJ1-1	TGTGCCAGCAGCGTAACGGACAGGGAGTCGACTGAAGCTTTCTTT	CASSVTDRESTEAFF
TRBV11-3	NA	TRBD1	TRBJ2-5	TGTGCCAGCAGCCCGCGACAGGGGGCCGAGACCCAGTACTTC	CASSPRQGAETQYF
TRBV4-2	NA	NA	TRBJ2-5	TGTGCCAGCAGCCAAGATCCGGCGGCGGTCGGGGAGACCCAGTACTTC	CASSQDPAAVGETQYF
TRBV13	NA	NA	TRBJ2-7	TGTGCCAGCAGCCTTAGGGGGGGCACCTACGAGCAGTACTTC	CASSLRGGTYEQYF
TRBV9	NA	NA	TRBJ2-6	TGTGCCAGCAGCCCATTTGCGGGGGCCTACTCTGGGGCCAACGTCCTGACTTTC	CASSPFAGAYSGANVLTF
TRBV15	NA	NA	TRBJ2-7	TGTGCCACCAGCAGTAACAGGATCTACGAGCAGTACTTC	CATSSNRIYEQYF
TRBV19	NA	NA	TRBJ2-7	TGTGCCACCAAGAGACGGGATTCCTCCTACGAGCAGTACTTC	CATKRRDSSYEQYF
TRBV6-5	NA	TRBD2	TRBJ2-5	TGTGCCAGCAGTTCTCAGCCGGGACTAGGAGAGACCCAGTACTTC	CASSSQPGLGETQYF
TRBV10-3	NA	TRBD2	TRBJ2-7	TGTGCCATCAGTGGGACTAGCGGGGAATACGAGCAGTACTTC	CAISGTSGEYEQYF
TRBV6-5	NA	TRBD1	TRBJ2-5	TGTGCCAGCAGTTACTCGCTTACAGGGGGTCAGGAGCAGTACTTC	CASSYSLTGGQEQYF
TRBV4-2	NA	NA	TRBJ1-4	TGTGCCAGCAGCCGTAATCACGGGACAACTAATGAAAAACTGTTTTTT	CASSRNHGTTNEKLFF
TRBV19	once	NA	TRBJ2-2	TGTGCCAGTAGTCCCCTGAAGGGGCTGACCACCGGGGAGCTGTTTTTT	CASSPLKGLTTGELFF
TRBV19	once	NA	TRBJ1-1	TGTGCCAGTAGTAAAGTAAACCAGGGGAGAAAGGAAGCTTTCTTT	CASSKVNQGRKEAFF